The TCR beta chain under discussion was sequenced for a study of blood T cell repertoires in COVID-19 (TCRdb year 2020). Regarding the study in general: Collaborator samples came from the United States, Italy and Spain and covered acute and convalescent phases of COVID-19. The prospective study material was composed of cDNA or gDNA derived from T cells, B-cell-depleted T cells, or PBMCs. The repertoires were released in a freely available public database meant as a resource for research on the immune response to SARS-CoV-2. The dataset comprised deeply sampled blood TCRbeta repertoires from subjects exposed to, actively infected with, or recovered from COVID-19. Samples came from the ongoing ImmuneRACE study (first 160 participants) plus 1,254 subjects from 6 global collaborators. The sample metadata nearly always contained a de-identified subject ID, COVID-19 status, age in years and sex. Where available, HLA class I and class II types were obtained from metadata supplied by the sample provider rather than from assay-based typing. On the study overall, not on this receptor specifically: How much clinical and demographic metadata was included differed by source and by participant, and the metadata was provided uncurated.

Enrolling through a virtual design, the prospective study's participants ranged in age from roughly 18 to 90 years and lived across some 23 United States geographic areas. In the prospective study, cohorts were assigned on the basis of participant-reported clinical history obtained from a screening survey and a study questionnaire. Recovered participants in ImmuneRACE Cohort 3 were defined as having two consecutive negative NP/OP PCR tests, clearance from a healthcare professional, or resolution of symptoms. Mobile phlebotomists in the prospective study collected whole blood, serum and a nasopharyngeal or oropharyngeal swab from every participant. Over a roughly 2-month period, participants in the prospective study had the option of providing additional blood draws and questionnaires. Before DNA extraction, blood samples from the prospective study were shipped at room temperature or frozen. Counted from cysteine to phenylalanine, this CDR3 has 14 amino acids. The read is trimmed to its CDR3 DNA, 42 bases read in frame from base 1. Between the V and J ends, shortened by 5 bases and 5 bases respectively, the junction contains 15 bases. For CDR1 and CDR2, the germline V gene lists SGHVS and FQNEAQ.

The immunoSEQ Assay, a bias-controlled multiplex PCR, was used to amplify TCRbeta CDR3 regions from genomic DNA. Turning to the authors' computational methods: The number of nucleated cells in each sample was estimated by amplification of reference gene primers within the assay. To quantify the absolute abundance of each unique TCRbeta CDR3 rearrangement, sequence reads were collapsed and filtered. Productive Simpson clonality was computed per sample as the square root of Simpson's diversity index over productive rearrangements. TCRdb carries this immuneACCESS record with in-frame sequences only. Its versions omit some clonotypes, under half of them owing to an unresolved V gene in the studies checked, with the rest unexplained. From that table come the V and J calls and clone size; the DNA was used to work out D and trimming. This sample is represented by 250,000 to 300,000 clones; around 90% of them were singletons. 1.7% of the sample rests with the top ten.

A word on this clone: The clone's antigen remains unknown. Base-call qualities are not available, and no considerably larger clone is one nucleotide away.

The sequence is built from TRBV7-8 and TRBJ1-1; no D gene can be assigned with confidence. This receptor was obtained from a woman between 40 and 55 years old who had recovered from COVID-19. The specimen sequenced was PBMCs or T cells enriched from blood (not recorded which). The encoded CDR3 is CASSKTRWRTEAFF. The sequenced DNA: TGTGCCAGCAGCAAGACCCGCTGGAGGACTGAAGCTTTCTTT.